The T cell receptor (beta chain) described here comes from a study of blood T cell repertoires in COVID-19. Participant-given clinical history determined each cohort assignment. Generated by immunoSEQ multiplex PCR, the TCRdb table keeps only in-frame clones and is missing some. Of around 500,000 clones in the sample, around 87% were seen once. This CDR3 is 15 amino acids long. Germline lookup yields CDR1 SGDLS and CDR2 YYNGEE. The germline V and J ends were trimmed by 1 base and 3 bases, with 12 bases remaining between them. The source is a woman aged 40 to 55 who had recovered from COVID-19. The source material was PBMCs or T cells enriched from blood (not recorded which). This chain uses TRBV9 with TRBJ2-3, with a weak D call TRBD1 (7 bases). CDR3 residues: CASSVRSGGTDTQYF. Written as DNA, the CDR3 is TGTGCCAGCAGCGTAAGATCAGGGGGGACAGATACGCAGTATTTT.